A selection of T cell receptor beta chains follows, all from one sample in a study of T-cell memory formation after mild COVID-19. In TCRdb, the 5' RACE reads were re-called with MiXCR into one record per CDR3 protein. The table includes 470,000 or so distinct CDR3 sequences, 15% to 20% detected once. The sample consisted of PBMCs or a T cell subset sorted from them (not recorded which). The receptors were gathered from an adult woman who had mild COVID-19 (a few samples of this study predate the infection). Cell type and time point are not known. Each CDR3 is given with its conserved first and last residue. A D gene is named only where the DNA matches it firmly. The size of a clone is reported for some rows only, either as once, few or many, or as a class for expanded clones.

DNA: TGTGCCTGGAGTGTAGGGGAGGGACTCTTCTACACCTTC; CDR3: CAWSVGEGLFYTF; J: TRBJ1-2; size: NA; length: 13; D: NA; V: TRBV30
DNA: TGCGCCAGCAGCCAAGAAGGCAGGTCCCCCACTGAAGCTTTCTTT; CDR3: CASSQEGRSPTEAFF; J: TRBJ1-1; size: NA; length: 15; D: NA; V: TRBV4-1
DNA: TGTGCCAGCGGTAGGGAGTATGGCTACACCTTC; CDR3: CASGREYGYTF; J: TRBJ1-2; size: few; length: 11; D: NA; V: TRBV6-5
DNA: TGTGCCAGCTCACCATTACAGGGGAGAGAGACTGAAGCTTTCTTT; CDR3: CASSPLQGRETEAFF; J: TRBJ1-1; size: few; length: 15; D: TRBD1; V: TRBV18
DNA: TGTGCCAGCTCACCATACGGGGGGGACACTGAAGCTTTCTTT; CDR3: CASSPYGGDTEAFF; J: TRBJ1-1; size: NA; length: 14; D: NA; V: TRBV18
DNA: TGTGCCACCAGCACCGTCGGTGGCGGGGGCACCGGGGAGCTGTTTTTT; CDR3: CATSTVGGGGTGELFF; J: TRBJ2-2; size: NA; length: 16; D: TRBD2; V: TRBV15
DNA: TGTGCCAGCAGCGACGCAGATACGCAGTATTTT; CDR3: CASSDADTQYF; J: TRBJ2-3; size: few; length: 11; D: NA; V: TRBV7-3
DNA: TGTGCCAGCAACCAGGGGCCCGGTGAGCAGTACTTC; CDR3: CASNQGPGEQYF; J: TRBJ2-7; size: few; length: 12; D: NA; V: TRBV6-2/TRBV6-3
DNA: TGTGCCAGCTCACCTTCTTCAGAGGGAGCCCAGTACTTC; CDR3: CASSPSSEGAQYF; J: TRBJ2-5; size: few; length: 13; D: NA; V: TRBV18
DNA: TGTGCCAGCAGTTATCCGTACGAGCAGTACTTC; CDR3: CASSYPYEQYF; J: TRBJ2-7; size: few; length: 11; D: NA; V: TRBV6-2/TRBV6-3
DNA: TGTGCTCCACAGGGGACCTACGAGCAGTACTTC; CDR3: CAPQGTYEQYF; J: TRBJ2-7; size: NA; length: 11; D: TRBD1; V: TRBV10-3
DNA: TGCAGTGCTGGCAGGACAGGGGGAACTGAAGCTTTCTTT; CDR3: CSAGRTGGTEAFF; J: TRBJ1-1; size: few; length: 13; D: TRBD1; V: TRBV20-1
DNA: TGTGCCAGCAGTCCGGGACTTGTCTCCTACGAGCAGTACTTC; CDR3: CASSPGLVSYEQYF; J: TRBJ2-7; size: few; length: 14; D: NA; V: TRBV12-3/TRBV12-4
DNA: TGTGCCAGCAGTGAATCTGAGAGGGCCGGCTATGGCTACACCTTC; CDR3: CASSESERAGYGYTF; J: TRBJ1-2; size: NA; length: 15; D: NA; V: TRBV25-1
DNA: TGTGCCAGCAGCTTTTCCCTAACAGGGGGGCATTCACCCCTCCACTTT; CDR3: CASSFSLTGGHSPLHF; J: TRBJ1-6; size: few; length: 16; D: TRBD1; V: TRBV7-2
DNA: TGCAGTGCTCTAAAAGGAAAAGGGCCGAACACCGGGGAGCTGTTTTTT; CDR3: CSALKGKGPNTGELFF; J: TRBJ2-2; size: NA; length: 16; D: NA; V: TRBV20-1
DNA: TGTGCCAGCAGCCCCACTAGCGGGAGGGGTAATGAGCAGTTCTTC; CDR3: CASSPTSGRGNEQFF; J: TRBJ2-1; size: NA; length: 15; D: TRBD2; V: TRBV7-8
DNA: TGTGCCAGCAGCCTACCTGTTCGGCTAGCGGGAGGGCCTTACCCAGAGACCCAGTACTTC; CDR3: CASSLPVRLAGGPYPETQYF; J: TRBJ2-5; size: NA; length: 20; D: TRBD2; V: TRBV11-3
DNA: TGTGCCAGTAGTATAGTAGGGAAACAAGAGACCCAGTACTTC; CDR3: CASSIVGKQETQYF; J: TRBJ2-5; size: NA; length: 14; D: NA; V: TRBV19
DNA: TGTGCCAGTAGTCCGACAGACCAAGAGACCCAGTACTTC; CDR3: CASSPTDQETQYF; J: TRBJ2-5; size: few; length: 13; D: NA; V: TRBV19
DNA: TGTGCCAGCACCGGACAGGGGATGCAGCCCCAGCATTTT; CDR3: CASTGQGMQPQHF; J: TRBJ1-5; size: NA; length: 13; D: TRBD1; V: TRBV6-6
DNA: TGTGCCAGCAGCCCAGAGGGACCGCTCACCTACGAGCAGTACTTC; CDR3: CASSPEGPLTYEQYF; J: TRBJ2-7; size: NA; length: 15; D: NA; V: TRBV7-9
DNA: TGTGCCAGCAGTTACTCGAGACTAGTAGATACGCAGTATTTT; CDR3: CASSYSRLVDTQYF; J: TRBJ2-3; size: NA; length: 14; D: NA; V: TRBV6-2/TRBV6-3
DNA: TGTGCCAGCAGCGCCTCCCGAGGTCTCCCCCACGAGCAGTACTTC; CDR3: CASSASRGLPHEQYF; J: TRBJ2-7; size: few; length: 15; D: NA; V: TRBV7-9
DNA: TGTGCCAGCAGTGATGGGACAGGCGGTATAGATACGCAGTATTTT; CDR3: CASSDGTGGIDTQYF; J: TRBJ2-3; size: NA; length: 15; D: TRBD1; V: TRBV25-1
DNA: TGTGCCAGCAGTACTAGGACAGGTAATAGCAATCAGCCCCAGCATTTT; CDR3: CASSTRTGNSNQPQHF; J: TRBJ1-5; size: few; length: 16; D: TRBD1; V: TRBV12-3/TRBV12-4
DNA: TGCGCCAGCAGCCAGGGGGGTGGAGGGTACAATGAGCAGTTCTTC; CDR3: CASSQGGGGYNEQFF; J: TRBJ2-1; size: NA; length: 15; D: NA; V: TRBV4-3
DNA: TGTGCCAGCAGCTTTCCGACTAGCTTAGAGACCCAGTACTTC; CDR3: CASSFPTSLETQYF; J: TRBJ2-5; size: NA; length: 14; D: TRBD2; V: TRBV3-1
DNA: TGTGCCAGCAGCCCCTGGGGGGGTACGCAGTATTTT; CDR3: CASSPWGGTQYF; J: TRBJ2-3; size: few; length: 12; D: TRBD2; V: TRBV7-9
DNA: TGTGCCAGCAGCGTAAACGGGAGGTCAACAGATACGCAGTATTTT; CDR3: CASSVNGRSTDTQYF; J: TRBJ2-3; size: NA; length: 15; D: TRBD2; V: TRBV9
DNA: TGTGCCAGCAGCGCAGAAGACAGGGGTCGAAGGTCCTACGAGCAGTACTTC; CDR3: CASSAEDRGRRSYEQYF; J: TRBJ2-7; size: NA; length: 17; D: TRBD1; V: TRBV7-2
DNA: TGTGCCAGCAGCGTAGGCGGGGGGCTAGAAAAACTGTTTTTT; CDR3: CASSVGGGLEKLFF; J: TRBJ1-4; size: NA; length: 14; D: NA; V: TRBV9
DNA: TGTGCCACGAGCCAGGGACAGGGGATTGTCAAAAACATTCAGTACTTC; CDR3: CATSQGQGIVKNIQYF; J: TRBJ2-4; size: few; length: 16; D: TRBD1; V: TRBV6-2/TRBV6-3
DNA: TGTGCCAGCAGTACGCGTAGCGGGGGGGCCTACGAGCAGTACTTC; CDR3: CASSTRSGGAYEQYF; J: TRBJ2-7; size: NA; length: 15; D: TRBD2; V: TRBV27
DNA: TGTGCCAGCAGCCCGACTAGCGGGGGGACGGGTTACAATGAGCAGTTCTTC; CDR3: CASSPTSGGTGYNEQFF; J: TRBJ2-1; size: few; length: 17; D: TRBD2; V: TRBV7-3
DNA: TGTGCCAGCAGCCATCGGACAGGGGACGAGCAGTACTTC; CDR3: CASSHRTGDEQYF; J: TRBJ2-7; size: NA; length: 13; D: TRBD1; V: TRBV4-2
DNA: TGCGCCAGCAGCCAAGAAGTGGGGATCGATTCACCCCTCCACTTT; CDR3: CASSQEVGIDSPLHF; J: TRBJ1-6; size: few; length: 15; D: NA; V: TRBV4-3
DNA: TGTGCCAGCAGTGAACACCAATCCGCTAGAGCTTTCTTT; CDR3: CASSEHQSARAFF; J: TRBJ1-1; size: NA; length: 13; D: NA; V: TRBV6-1
DNA: TGCAGTGCTAGAGCGACAGCCACAGATACGCAGTATTTT; CDR3: CSARATATDTQYF; J: TRBJ2-3; size: few; length: 13; D: NA; V: TRBV20-1
DNA: TGTGCCAGCAGCTTGTTTGGGTTGGGAGGAGGGAGCAATCAGCCCCAGCATTTT; CDR3: CASSLFGLGGGSNQPQHF; J: TRBJ1-5; size: NA; length: 18; D: NA; V: TRBV5-5
DNA: TGTGCCAGCAGTTTAAAGGATACGCAGTATTTT; CDR3: CASSLKDTQYF; J: TRBJ2-3; size: many; length: 11; D: NA; V: TRBV12-3/TRBV12-4
DNA: TGTGCCAGCAGCCGAGCGGGAGCTTCTTGGGAGCAGTACTTC; CDR3: CASSRAGASWEQYF; J: TRBJ2-7; size: NA; length: 14; D: TRBD2; V: TRBV9
DNA: TGTGCCAGCTCACCGGCAAGCGGGGGCCGCACAGATACGCAGTATTTT; CDR3: CASSPASGGRTDTQYF; J: TRBJ2-3; size: NA; length: 16; D: TRBD2; V: TRBV18
DNA: TGTGCCAGCAGCGTTTTCAGCGGGGCGGGGGATACGCAGTATTTT; CDR3: CASSVFSGAGDTQYF; J: TRBJ2-3; size: few; length: 15; D: TRBD2; V: TRBV9
DNA: TGTGCCAGCAGTTACGTCGGGGGCGACCCGGGCAATGGCTACACCTTC; CDR3: CASSYVGGDPGNGYTF; J: TRBJ1-2; size: few; length: 16; D: NA; V: TRBV6-5